This T cell receptor (beta chain) was recovered during a study of blood T cell repertoires in COVID-19. The CDR3 totals 18 residues. Germline values: CDR1 MNHEY, CDR2 SMNVEV (reference sequence). V shed 6 bases, J shed 0 bases, and the junction held 10 bases outside the gene matches. Original handling: Reference gene primers were amplified, and this amplification served to estimate nucleated cell counts. Repertoires were generated with immunoSEQ multiplex PCR, while TCRdb's copy carries only in-frame clones and drops some. The DNA gave D and trimming, while V, J and clone size come from that table. The sample holds roughly 190,000 clones; 88% are singletons and the top ten take approximately 4.5%.

Sequencing was carried out using peripheral blood. The chain couples TRBV27 to TRBJ2-1; 11 bases fit TRBD2. This clonotype was sampled from a human donor in a cohort sampled during active COVID-19. The CDR3 is CASRRTSGPLSSYNEQFF. The CDR3 coding sequence is TGTGCCAGCAGACGGACTAGCGGGCCCCTCAGCTCCTACAATGAGCAGTTCTTC.